Below are 27 T cell receptor beta chains sequenced from a single sample in a study of type 1 regulatory T cells. TCRdb ran MiXCR on the reads and lists one entry per CDR3 protein. The top ten hold roughly 2.4% of the sample, which has 75,000 to 100,000 distinct CDR3 sequences, roughly 31% seen once. The sample consisted of CD4+ T cells, either the whole sample or a sorted fraction (not recorded which). The receptors come from a human donor in good health.

Points on this clonotype: A read error is possible here, since a much larger clone lies one base away. The chain carries TRBV10-3 and TRBJ2-1, with 9 bases matching TRBD1. Germline values: CDR1 ENHRY, CDR2 SYGVKD. The CDR3 length is 17 residues. The CDR3 spells CAISEGSGTGNYDEQFF. The CDR3 DNA reads TGTGCCATCAGTGAAGGCTCCGGGACAGGGAACTACGATGAGCAGTTCTTC.

The J gene is TRBJ2-3, the V gene TRBV3-1, with 11 bases aligning to TRBD2. V trimming: 2 bases; J trimming: 10 bases; junction bases outside the gene matches: 14. This CDR3 has 17 residues. Germline V gives CDR1 LGHDT, CDR2 YNNKEL (reference sequence). The CDR3 nucleotides are TGTGCCAGCAGCCAACCCCCACTAGCGGGAGAGGGGGTGCCGCAGTATTTT. As protein: CASSQPPLAGEGVPQYF.

The chain employs TRBV28 and TRBJ2-7; 7 bases fit TRBD2. After removal of 3 bases from V and 5 bases from J, the junction contained 7 bases not matched to a gene. The germline V gene encodes CDR1 MDHEN and CDR2 SYDVKM. This CDR3 is 14 amino acids long. The CDR3 region is CASSFLRENHEQYF. CDR3 coding DNA: TGTGCCAGCAGTTTCCTGCGGGAGAACCACGAGCAGTACTTC.

The genes are TRBV7-2 and TRBJ1-2; 7 bases line up with TRBD1. With V trimmed by 5 bases and J by 6 bases, 3 bases remained unmatched. CDR1 SGHTA and CDR2 FQGNSA come from the germline V gene. The length of the CDR3 is 12 residues. CDR3 loop: CASSGDRNGYTF. In DNA form, the CDR3 reads TGTGCCAGCAGCGGGGACAGAAATGGCTACACCTTC.

In this sample, this clonotype turned up a few times. The J gene is TRBJ2-5, the V gene TRBV7-9; perhaps TRBD1 as D (5 bases). CDR3 length: 20 residues. Germline loops: CDR1 SEHNR, CDR2 FQNEAQ (reference sequence). V lost 8 bases and J 2 bases, leaving 33 bases between the germline ends. CDR3 DNA sequence: TGTGCCAGCGGTGCCTTCCAGGGCCACCCTCAAACCCGTTTACAAGAGACCCAGTACTTC. It codes for CASGAFQGHPQTRLQETQYF.

The rearrangement uses TRBV19 and TRBJ2-1, with 7 bases that match TRBD2. The V gene end was trimmed by 9 bases and the J gene end by 7 bases; junction bases not matched to a gene: 15. The CDR3 is 15 residues long. Germline assignment: CDR1 LNHDA and CDR2 SQIVND (reference sequence). CDR3 nucleotide sequence: TGTGCCAGCAGTCCTCCCCGGCGGGAGAAGAATGAGCAGTTCTTC. Translated: CASSPPRREKNEQFF.

This chain connects TRBV12-3 or TRBV12-4 to TRBJ1-2; 8 nucleotides align to TRBD1. The V gene end was trimmed by 6 bases and the J gene end by 14 bases; junction bases not matched to a gene: 14. The CDR3 is 13 residues long. CDR3 amino acids: CASSPTSTGAGTF. Written as DNA, the CDR3 is TGTGCCAGCAGCCCCACTTCGACAGGGGCAGGTACCTTC.

This clonotype was seen only a few times. The chain combines TRBV5-1 with TRBJ2-1, with 9 positions matching TRBD1. CDR3 length: 16 residues. CDR1 SGHRS and CDR2 YFSETQ come from the germline V gene. Trimming cost V 0 bases and J 4 bases; bases outside gene matches: 5. This CDR3 reads CASSLEGQGPYNEQFF. In DNA, the CDR3 is TGCGCCAGCAGCTTGGAAGGACAGGGGCCTTACAATGAGCAGTTCTTC.

The chain couples TRBV20-1 to TRBJ2-5; 9 nucleotides agree with TRBD1. J lost 5 bases, V lost 1 base, and 8 bases had no gene match. The germline CDR1 and CDR2 sequences are DFQATT and SNEGSKA (reference sequence). The CDR3 loop spans 15 amino acids. The CDR3 region is CSARGSRDREETQYF. For the CDR3, the DNA is TGCAGTGCTAGAGGTTCCCGGGACAGGGAGGAGACCCAGTACTTC.

The chain combines TRBV20-1 with TRBJ2-1, with D possibly matching TRBD2 (6 bases). The V end lost 4 bases, the J end lost 5 bases, and 18 bases lay between the germline ends. The germline CDR1 and CDR2 sequences are DFQATT and SNEGSKA (reference sequence). The CDR3 loop spans 15 amino acids. CDR3 bases: TGCAGTGCTATGGGGGGACCACCCCTAAACAATGAGCAGTTCTTC. Translating gives CSAMGGPPLNNEQFF.

The gene calls are TRBV7-2 and TRBJ2-3, with D possibly being TRBD1 or TRBD2 (5 bases each). CDR1 and CDR2 from the germline V gene are SGHTA and FQGNSA. The CDR3 extends over 13 amino acids. The ends were cut back, 5 bases at V and 7 bases at J, with 13 bases in the middle. DNA for the CDR3: TGTGCCAGCAGCCCCTGGGACGTAAATACGCAGTATTTT. This gives the protein CASSPWDVNTQYF.

In this sample, this clonotype turned up a few times. The chain links TRBV5-6 to TRBJ2-7; D not resolved. Germline assignment: CDR1 SGHDT and CDR2 YYEEEE. Trimming cost V 6 bases and J 2 bases, with 9 bases left between them. CDR3 length: 12 residues. The CDR3 region has the DNA TGTGCCAGCACCACTCCCCCCTACGAGCAGTACTTC. Protein: CASTTPPYEQYF.

V is TRBV15 and J is TRBJ1-5; D remains unclear. CDR1 LNHNV and CDR2 YYDKDF come from the germline V gene (reference sequence). V shed 5 bases and J shed 3 bases, with 8 bases lying between them. The CDR3 covers 13 residues. This CDR3 reads CATSPDNNQPQHF. The CDR3, as DNA: TGTGCCACCAGCCCCGACAACAATCAGCCCCAGCATTTT.

The chain carries TRBV2 and TRBJ2-2, with D possibly matching TRBD2 (5 bases). The CDR3 is 14 residues long. Germline V gene sequence: CDR1 SNHLY, CDR2 FYNNEI. Trimming removed 6 bases from V and 2 bases from J, with 10 bases in between. The CDR3 DNA follows: TGTGCCAGCAGAAGGACTCCAAACACCGGGGAGCTGTTTTTT. As protein: CASRRTPNTGELFF.

Here the CDR3 reads CSARAIIISGSNYGYTF. The CDR3 DNA reads as TGCAGTGCTAGAGCCATAATCATTTCAGGGTCAAACTATGGCTACACCTTC. The chain uses TRBV20-1 and TRBJ1-2, with a weak D call TRBD1 (5 bases). V was trimmed by 1 base and J by 2 bases, leaving 20 bases between them. This CDR3 is built from 17 residues. CDR1 and CDR2 (germline): DFQATT, SNEGSKA (reference sequence).

The chain's CDR3 is CASSLAPGQGRTEAFF. The CDR3 DNA is TGTGCCAGCAGCTTAGCGCCCGGACAGGGGAGGACTGAAGCTTTCTTT. This chain links TRBV7-9 with TRBJ1-1; TRBD1 agrees at 9 bases. Trimming at V came to 0 bases and at J to 5 bases, leaving 7 bases not matched to a gene. Germline CDR1 is SEHNR and CDR2 is FQNEAQ (reference sequence). The CDR3 length is 16 residues.

The chain joins TRBV5-1 to TRBJ1-1; D is perhaps TRBD1 (5 bases). The germline V and J ends were trimmed by 2 bases and 4 bases, with 15 bases remaining between them. Germline CDR1 SGHRS, CDR2 YFSETQ. The CDR3 loop spans 15 amino acids. This CDR3 reads CASSLVWGDSTEAFF. The CDR3 coding sequence is TGCGCCAGCAGCTTAGTTTGGGGCGATAGCACTGAAGCTTTCTTT. The full variable domain, with the rest looked up from reference TRBV5-1 and TRBJ1-1, is KAGVTQTPRYLIKTRGQQVTLSCSPISGHRSVSWYQQTPGQGLQFLFEYFSETQRNKGNFPGRFSGRQFSNSRSEMNVSTLELGDSALYLCASSLVWGDSTEAFFGQGTRLTVV.

This rearrangement joins TRBV14 to TRBJ1-2; 8 nucleotides align to TRBD1. The CDR3 is 15 amino acids. Losses at the gene ends were 3 bases for V and 4 bases for J; bases not matched to a gene: 7. The germline V gene has CDR1 SGHDN and CDR2 FVKESK. The CDR3 DNA reads TGTGCCAGCAGCCACGGACAGGGAAGGAGCTATGGCTACACCTTC. Its translation is CASSHGQGRSYGYTF.

V usage is TRBV4-3 and J usage is TRBJ1-6; weak D call: TRBD1 (6 bases). The germline gives CDR1 LGHNA, CDR2 YSLEER. V lost 4 bases, J lost 1 base, and 8 bases lay in between. The CDR3 totals 15 residues. This CDR3 reads CASSRGGSYNSPLHF. CDR3 in DNA: TGCGCCAGCAGCCGAGGGGGATCCTATAATTCACCCCTCCACTTT.

This chain uses TRBV4-2 with TRBJ1-4; 9 bases fit TRBD1. Germline CDR1 and CDR2: LGHNA and YNFKEQ. This CDR3 spans 14 amino acids. V shed 0 bases and J 11 bases; nucleotides not matched to a gene: 4. CDR3 amino acids: CASSQEQGAEKLFF. DNA of the CDR3: TGTGCCAGCAGCCAAGAACAGGGGGCGGAGAAACTGTTTTTT.

This clonotype has only a few counts. The chain links TRBV7-9 to TRBJ1-1, with 9 bases that match TRBD1. Germline CDR1 and CDR2: SEHNR and FQNEAQ (reference sequence). This CDR3 comprises 16 residues. J gave up 3 bases and V 4 bases, and 9 bases lay outside the gene matches. Written as DNA, the CDR3 is TGTGCCAGCAGCTCGGAGGACAGGGGAGAGGACACTGAAGCTTTCTTT. As protein: CASSSEDRGEDTEAFF.

This clonotype was seen repeatedly, ten times or more. The rearrangement joins TRBV7-3 to TRBJ1-2; tentatively, D is TRBD1 (6 bases). The CDR3 covers 15 residues. From germline, CDR1 is SGHTA and CDR2 FQGTGA. V was pared by 5 bases and J by 3 bases, with 16 bases between. The CDR3 here is CASSPMGHLDYGYTF. CDR3 nucleotides: TGTGCCAGCAGCCCTATGGGACACCTAGACTATGGCTACACCTTC.

This rearrangement joins TRBV4-3 to TRBJ2-7, with D possibly matching TRBD2 (5 bases). Deletions cut 4 bases from V and 5 bases from J, with 15 bases between. CDR1 and CDR2 from the germline V gene are LGHNA and YSLEER. CDR3 length: 14 amino acids. CDR3 in amino acids: CASSLQGPEDEQYF. Here the CDR3 DNA reads TGCGCCAGCAGCCTCCAAGGCCCGGAGGACGAGCAGTACTTC.

This clonotype appeared a few times. The chain combines TRBV20-1 with TRBJ2-7; D possibly corresponds to TRBD1 (6 bases). V lost 0 bases to trimming and J lost 2 bases, with 11 bases between them. This CDR3 comprises 14 residues. Germline V gene sequence: CDR1 DFQATT, CDR2 SNEGSKA (reference sequence). This CDR3 reads CSARDPGATYEQYF. The CDR3 coding sequence is TGCAGTGCTAGAGATCCAGGGGCCACCTACGAGCAGTACTTC.

The genes are TRBV29-1 and TRBJ1-5; 9 bases fit TRBD1. The CDR3 consists of 13 residues. Germline CDR1 and CDR2: SQVTM and ANQGSEA. The junction had 3 bases not matched to a gene; V was cut back by 6 bases and J by 3 bases. CDR3 nucleotide sequence: TGCAGCGTCGGACAGGGGATCAATCAGCCCCAGCATTTT. It is translated as CSVGQGINQPQHF.

The genes are TRBV19 and TRBJ2-1; no clear D. Germline CDR1 and CDR2: LNHDA and SQIVND (reference sequence). Trimming removed 6 bases from V and 7 bases from J, with 13 bases in between. The CDR3 runs to 13 residues. CDR3 nucleotides: TGTGCCAGTAGCGAAAAGATAGTGAATGAGCAGTTCTTC. This encodes CASSEKIVNEQFF.

This clonotype was seen more than once but under ten times. The gene calls are TRBV10-2 and TRBJ1-5; possibly TRBD1 for D (6 bases). V lost 8 bases and J lost 3, with 14 bases in between. Germline V CDR1 and CDR2: WSHSY, SAAADI. The CDR3 has 14 residues. CDR3 loop: CASARGADNQPQHF. The DNA for the CDR3 is TGCGCCAGCGCCCGGGGGGCGGACAATCAGCCCCAGCATTTT.